This T cell receptor (beta chain) emerged from a study of T cell responses to AZD1222 COVID-19 vaccine. Second doses that came at about 4 or about 12 weeks were put together. Whole-study findings and limits: The donor group comprised mostly white British people and more females; the analysis possibly underestimated clonal diversity. Repertoire collection took place solely once the T cell response had peaked. Spike regions recognized by vaccine-associated CD4 TCRs spanned the protein, led by 160-218 and 743-854.

Remarks on this clone: No antigen is known for it.

The CDR3 has 12 residues. V lost 6 bases, J lost 10 bases, and 3 bases stayed unmatched. Germline assignment: CDR1 MNHEY and CDR2 SVGAGI. Using immunoSEQ multiplex PCR, the repertoire was profiled, and TCRdb retains in-frame clones only, with some absent. This table holds about 140,000 clones, 80% to 95% found once. Material: peripheral blood, obtained 28 days after the second AZD1222 dose. The V call is TRBV6-5, the J call TRBJ1-5, with 10 bases that match TRBD1. This TCR came from an adult who received the AZD1222 COVID-19 vaccine. DNA for the CDR3: TGTGCCAGCAGGACAGGGGGCGACCCCCAGCATTTT. It encodes CASRTGGDPQHF.